Here is one TCR beta chain with its context. This specimen belongs to a study of blood T cell repertoires in COVID-19. Across the study: Spain, Italy and the United States supplied samples that represented acute and convalescent COVID-19. PBMCs, B-cell-depleted T cells, or T cells were the source of the cDNA or gDNA that made up the material.

Authors' processing steps: It was from reference gene primer amplification that nucleated cell counts were estimated. This table comes from immunoSEQ multiplex PCR, and its TCRdb copy is limited to in-frame clones, with some not included. The DNA was the basis for D and trimming; V, J and clone size are from that table. Of 200,000 to 250,000 clones listed, roughly 89% are singletons. The TCR was taken from a man between 60 and 70 years old who had recovered from COVID-19. Sequencing was carried out using peripheral blood.

CDR3 sequence (DNA): TGTGCCAGCAGCTTTAACAGACAGGGCGGAATTAACTATGGCTACACCTTC. Amino acid sequence: CASSFNRQGGINYGYTF. J is TRBJ1-2 and V is TRBV9; TRBD1 aligns across 7 bases. This CDR3 has 17 amino acids. Germline CDR1 is SGDLS and CDR2 is YYNGEE. With 4 bases clipped from V and 1 base from J, the junction kept 13 bases outside the gene matches.